The sequence of this T cell receptor (beta chain) was determined in a study of blood T cell repertoires in COVID-19. Those who participated ranged in age from about 18 to 89 years and resided in 20 to 30 US areas. V lost 2 bases, J lost 3 bases, and 9 bases lay in between. Germline CDR1 reads SGDLS; CDR2 reads YYNGEE. The CDR3 covers 14 residues. TCRdb's copy holds only in-frame clones and misses some; the assay was immunoSEQ multiplex PCR. The table has 350,000 to 450,000 clones, roughly nine tenths seen once. The TCR comes from a woman aged 35 to 49 who had been exposed to COVID-19. This chain links TRBV9 with TRBJ2-1, with a tentative D call TRBD2 (6 bases). Sequencing was performed on PBMCs or T cells enriched from blood (not recorded which). The CDR3 is CASSVGTLYNEQFF. The CDR3 nucleotides read TGTGCCAGCAGCGTGGGGACTCTCTACAATGAGCAGTTCTTC.